These 2 T cell receptor beta chains came from one sample sequenced in a study of beta chain features in type 1 diabetes. Reverse transcribing all isolated RNA meant expressed TCRB transcripts were sequenced. The repertoire was sequenced with immunoSEQ multiplex PCR; TCRdb's copy has only in-frame clones and lacks some. The sample lists around 300,000 clones; 8% were seen once. Sequencing was performed on central memory CD4+ T cells from blood. These receptors were obtained from a woman younger than 35 in good health.

This clone has a count of ten or more. CDR3 sequence (DNA): TGCGCCAGCAGCTTGTTGGGACAGGGGATCAATGAGCAGTTCTTC. It encodes CASSLLGQGINEQFF. The chain joins TRBV5-1 to TRBJ2-1; TRBD1 matches 10 bases. Germline lookup yields CDR1 SGHRS and CDR2 YFSETQ. V lost 1 base, J lost 6 bases, and 4 bases stayed unmatched. The CDR3 has 15 amino acids.

The chain uses TRBV7-9 and TRBJ2-7; D may be TRBD1 (5 bases). The CDR3 length is 12 residues. V was pared by 8 bases and J by 6 bases, with 14 bases between. CDR1 and CDR2 (germline): SEHNR, FQNEAQ (reference sequence). CDR3 protein: CASVRSRGEQYF. The CDR3 region has the DNA TGTGCCAGCGTTCGGTCTAGGGGCGAGCAGTACTTC.